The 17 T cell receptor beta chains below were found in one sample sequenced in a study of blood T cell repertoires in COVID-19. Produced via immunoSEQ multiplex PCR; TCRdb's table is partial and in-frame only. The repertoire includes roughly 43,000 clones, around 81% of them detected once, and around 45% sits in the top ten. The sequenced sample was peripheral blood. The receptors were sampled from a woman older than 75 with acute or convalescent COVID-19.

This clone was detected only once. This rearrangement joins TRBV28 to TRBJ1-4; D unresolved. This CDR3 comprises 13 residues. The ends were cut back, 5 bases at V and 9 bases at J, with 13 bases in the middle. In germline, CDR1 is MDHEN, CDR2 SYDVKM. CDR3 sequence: CASSHSDTQKLFF. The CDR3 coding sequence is TGTGCCAGCAGTCACTCTGACACCCAAAAACTGTTTTTT.

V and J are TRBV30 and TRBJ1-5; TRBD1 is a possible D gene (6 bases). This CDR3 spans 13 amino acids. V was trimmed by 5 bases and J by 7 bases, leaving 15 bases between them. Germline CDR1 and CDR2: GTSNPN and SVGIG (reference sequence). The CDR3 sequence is CAWSQGGGQPQHF. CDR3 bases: TGTGCCTGGTCACAGGGCGGGGGGCAGCCCCAGCATTTT.

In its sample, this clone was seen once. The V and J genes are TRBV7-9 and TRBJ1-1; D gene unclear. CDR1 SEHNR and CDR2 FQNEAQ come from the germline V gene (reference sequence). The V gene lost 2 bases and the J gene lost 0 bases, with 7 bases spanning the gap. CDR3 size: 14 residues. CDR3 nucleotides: TGTGCCAGCAGCTTAAACGCGATGAACACTGAAGCTTTCTTT. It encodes CASSLNAMNTEAFF.

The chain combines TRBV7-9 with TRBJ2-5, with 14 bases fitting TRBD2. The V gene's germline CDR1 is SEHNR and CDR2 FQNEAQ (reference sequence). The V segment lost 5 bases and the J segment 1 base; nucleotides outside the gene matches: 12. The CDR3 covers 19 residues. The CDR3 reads CASSPLTSGGVVGQETQYF. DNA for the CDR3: TGTGCCAGCAGCCCACTGACTAGCGGGGGGGTAGTGGGCCAAGAGACCCAGTACTTC.

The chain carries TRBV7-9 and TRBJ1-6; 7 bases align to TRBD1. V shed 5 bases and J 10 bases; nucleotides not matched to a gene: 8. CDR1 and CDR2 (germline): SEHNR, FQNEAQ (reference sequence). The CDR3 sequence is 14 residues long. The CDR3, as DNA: TGTGCCAGCAGCCCAAACGACAGGGCCTCACCCCTCCACTTT. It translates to CASSPNDRASPLHF.

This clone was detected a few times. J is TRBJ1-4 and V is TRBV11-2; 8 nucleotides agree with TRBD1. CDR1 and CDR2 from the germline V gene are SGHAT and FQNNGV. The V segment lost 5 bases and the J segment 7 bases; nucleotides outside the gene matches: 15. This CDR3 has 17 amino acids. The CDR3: CASSPTILAGGGEKLFF. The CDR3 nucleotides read TGTGCCAGCAGCCCGACCATACTTGCAGGGGGCGGTGAAAAACTGTTTTTT.

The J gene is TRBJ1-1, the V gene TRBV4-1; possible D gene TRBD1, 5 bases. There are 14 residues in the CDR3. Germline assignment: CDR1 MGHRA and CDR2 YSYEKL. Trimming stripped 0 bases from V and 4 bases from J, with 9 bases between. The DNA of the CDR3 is TGCGCCAGCAGCCAAGAGCAGGGCCGCACTGAAGCTTTCTTT. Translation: CASSQEQGRTEAFF.

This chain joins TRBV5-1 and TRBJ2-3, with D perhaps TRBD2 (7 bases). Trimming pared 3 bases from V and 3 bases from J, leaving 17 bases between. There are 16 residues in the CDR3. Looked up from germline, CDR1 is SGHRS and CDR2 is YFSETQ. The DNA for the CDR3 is TGCGCCAGCAGCTCGGACGGGGGGCGCACGACAGATACGCAGTATTTT. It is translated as CASSSDGGRTTDTQYF.

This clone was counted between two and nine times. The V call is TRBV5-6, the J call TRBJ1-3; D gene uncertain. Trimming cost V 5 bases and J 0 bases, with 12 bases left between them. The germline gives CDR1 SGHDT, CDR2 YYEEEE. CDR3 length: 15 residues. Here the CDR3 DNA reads TGTGCCAGCAGACCCAGGAAGAGCTCTGGAAACACCATATATTTT. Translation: CASRPRKSSGNTIYF.

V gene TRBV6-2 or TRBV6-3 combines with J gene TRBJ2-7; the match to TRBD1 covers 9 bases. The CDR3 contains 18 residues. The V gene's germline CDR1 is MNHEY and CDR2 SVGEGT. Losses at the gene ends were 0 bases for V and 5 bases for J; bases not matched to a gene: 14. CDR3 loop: CASSYSITSGTGYDEQYF. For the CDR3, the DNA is TGTGCCAGCAGTTACTCGATAACCTCCGGGACAGGGTATGACGAGCAGTACTTC.

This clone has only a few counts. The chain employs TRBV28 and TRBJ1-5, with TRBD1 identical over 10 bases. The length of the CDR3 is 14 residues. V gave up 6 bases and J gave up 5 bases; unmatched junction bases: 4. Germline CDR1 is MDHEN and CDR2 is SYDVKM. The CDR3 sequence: CASRGTGDDQPQHF. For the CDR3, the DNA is TGTGCCAGCAGAGGGACAGGGGACGATCAGCCCCAGCATTTT.

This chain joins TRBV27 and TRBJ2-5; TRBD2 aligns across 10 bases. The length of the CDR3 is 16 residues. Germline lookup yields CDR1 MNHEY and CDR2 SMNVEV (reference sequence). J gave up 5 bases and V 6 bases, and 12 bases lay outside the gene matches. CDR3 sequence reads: CASSGLAGGREETQYF. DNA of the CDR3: TGTGCCAGCAGCGGGTTAGCGGGGGGTCGCGAGGAGACCCAGTACTTC.

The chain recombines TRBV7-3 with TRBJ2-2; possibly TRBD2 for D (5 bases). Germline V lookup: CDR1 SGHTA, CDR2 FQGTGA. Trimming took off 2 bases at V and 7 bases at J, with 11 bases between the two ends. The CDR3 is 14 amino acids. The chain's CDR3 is CASSLQSAGGELFF. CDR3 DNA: TGTGCCAGCAGCTTACAGAGCGCGGGCGGGGAGCTGTTTTTT.

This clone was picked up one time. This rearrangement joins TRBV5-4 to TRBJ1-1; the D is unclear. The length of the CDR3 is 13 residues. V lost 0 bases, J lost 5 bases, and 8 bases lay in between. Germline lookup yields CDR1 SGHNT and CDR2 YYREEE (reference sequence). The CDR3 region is CASSLASGTEAFF. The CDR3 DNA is TGTGCCAGCAGCTTGGCTAGCGGTACTGAAGCTTTCTTT.

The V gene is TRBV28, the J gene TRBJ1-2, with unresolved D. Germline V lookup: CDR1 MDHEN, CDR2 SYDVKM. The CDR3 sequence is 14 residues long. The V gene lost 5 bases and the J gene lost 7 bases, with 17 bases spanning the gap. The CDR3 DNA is TGTGCCAGCAGTCCCCTTTGGGGAGTTGCTGGCTACACCTTC. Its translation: CASSPLWGVAGYTF.

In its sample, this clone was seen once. The CDR3 here is CAISVRGGGETQYF. CDR3 DNA sequence: TGTGCCATCAGTGTGCGAGGGGGGGGAGAGACCCAGTACTTC. V gene TRBV10-3 combines with J gene TRBJ2-5, with D perhaps TRBD2 (7 bases). V shed 4 bases and J shed 4 bases, with 13 bases lying between them. The germline V gene has CDR1 ENHRY and CDR2 SYGVKD. The CDR3 is 14 residues long.

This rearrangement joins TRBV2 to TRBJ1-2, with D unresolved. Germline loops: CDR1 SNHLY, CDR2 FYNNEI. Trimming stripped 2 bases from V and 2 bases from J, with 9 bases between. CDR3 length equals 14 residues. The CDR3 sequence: CASSESSRNYGYTF. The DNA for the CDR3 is TGTGCCAGCAGTGAATCGAGCAGGAACTATGGCTACACCTTC.